This T cell receptor beta chain derives from a study of vaccination and CD4 T cells after COVID-19. The study's findings and limits: Convalescent patients' vaccine-specific clones were spike mono-reactive in 304 of 307 cases.

Cultured CD4+ T-cell DNA underwent Oncomine TCR Beta short-read sequencing. MiXCR, applied by TCRdb to the PCR reads, yields one record per CDR3 protein. The data hold about 13,000 distinct CDR3 sequences, with roughly 46% observed a single time. With regard to this clonotype: The target antigen is unknown.

Treatment reported: roughly 10-day PBMC culture with coronavirus spike peptide pools or control peptides (ViraFEST assay). After expanding antigen-specific T cells with peptide pools, ViraFEST sequenced their TCRs. Negative selection isolated the CD4+ T cells once the cells had been cultured for about nine days. CDR3 length: 13 amino acids. Looked up from germline, CDR1 is MNHEY and CDR2 is SMNVEV (reference sequence). V lost 5 bases and J lost 1, with 9 bases in between. This chain connects TRBV27 to TRBJ2-7; TRBD1 might be the D (6 bases). This clonotype originated in a human donor who had recovered from COVID-19. The sample was CD4+ T cells from blood, cultured in vitro, taken before SARS-CoV-2 vaccination. CDR3: CASSADRSYEQYF. CDR3 DNA: TGTGCCAGCAGTGCGGACAGATCCTACGAGCAGTACTTC.